Given below is one T cell receptor (beta chain) in context. Its cognate antigen is unknown. The assay was immunoSEQ multiplex PCR, and TCRdb's table has in-frame clones only and misses some. The repertoire consists of about 180,000 clones, with around nine tenths occurring once and the leading ten covering approximately 0.5%. Trimming removed 5 bases at V and 4 bases at J, with 11 bases between. Germline lookup yields CDR1 PRHDT and CDR2 FYEKMQ (reference sequence). The CDR3 has 13 amino acids. This sample is part of a study of T cell responses to AZD1222 COVID-19 vaccine. Looking at the study overall: It was second doses at about 4 or about 12 weeks that were pooled. Study results and limitations: Per reports, nearly half of all spike-specific TCRs target regions that are unmutated in variants. Spike-specific TCR breadth and depth both grew after two AZD1222 doses.

This sequence originates from an adult in good health. Sequencing used peripheral blood, obtained on day 0 of AZD1222 vaccination. This sequence joins TRBV13 and TRBJ1-1; D possibly corresponds to TRBD1 (5 bases). As DNA, the CDR3 is TGTGCCAGCAGCCGTCGGGGGGGCACTGAAGCTTTCTTT. This gives the protein CASSRRGGTEAFF.